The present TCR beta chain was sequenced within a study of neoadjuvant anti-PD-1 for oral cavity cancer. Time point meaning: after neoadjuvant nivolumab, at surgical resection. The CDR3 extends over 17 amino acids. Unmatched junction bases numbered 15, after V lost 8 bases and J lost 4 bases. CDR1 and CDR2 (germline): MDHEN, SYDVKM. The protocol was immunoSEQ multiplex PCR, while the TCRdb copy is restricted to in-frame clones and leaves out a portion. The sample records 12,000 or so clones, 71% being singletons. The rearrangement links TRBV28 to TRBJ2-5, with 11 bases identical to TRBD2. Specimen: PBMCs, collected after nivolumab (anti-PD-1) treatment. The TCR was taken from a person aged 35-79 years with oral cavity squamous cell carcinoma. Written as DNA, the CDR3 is TGTGCCAGCGCTCACGGGGTAGCGGGAGGGCCGGGAGAGACCCAGTACTTC. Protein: CASAHGVAGGPGETQYF.